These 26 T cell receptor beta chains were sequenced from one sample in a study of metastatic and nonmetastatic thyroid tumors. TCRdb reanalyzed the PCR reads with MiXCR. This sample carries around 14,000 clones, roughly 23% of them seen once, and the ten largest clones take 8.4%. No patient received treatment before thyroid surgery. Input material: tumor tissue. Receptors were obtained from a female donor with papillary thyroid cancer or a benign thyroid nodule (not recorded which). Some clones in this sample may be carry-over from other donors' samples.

CDR3 sequence: CSARDHGTGGLETQYF. For the CDR3, the DNA is TGCAGTGCTAGAGATCATGGGACAGGGGGTTTGGAGACCCAGTACTTC. This chain links TRBV20-1 with TRBJ2-5; 11 positions match TRBD1. CDR3 length equals 16 residues. V lost 0 bases, J lost 5 bases, and 8 bases stayed unmatched. CDR1 DFQATT and CDR2 SNEGSKA come from the germline V gene (reference sequence).

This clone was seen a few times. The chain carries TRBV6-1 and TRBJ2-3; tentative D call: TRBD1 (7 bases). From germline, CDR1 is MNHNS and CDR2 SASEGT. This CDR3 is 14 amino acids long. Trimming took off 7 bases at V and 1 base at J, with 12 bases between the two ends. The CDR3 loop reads CASTQGGGTDTQYF. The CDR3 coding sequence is TGTGCCAGCACTCAGGGGGGAGGCACAGATACGCAGTATTTT.

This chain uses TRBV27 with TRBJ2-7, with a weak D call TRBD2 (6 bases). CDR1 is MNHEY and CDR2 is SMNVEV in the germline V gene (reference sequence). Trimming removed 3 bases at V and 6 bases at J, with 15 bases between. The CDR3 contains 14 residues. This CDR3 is CASSFRGIGGEQYF. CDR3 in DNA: TGTGCCAGCAGTTTTAGGGGAATCGGGGGCGAGCAGTACTTC.

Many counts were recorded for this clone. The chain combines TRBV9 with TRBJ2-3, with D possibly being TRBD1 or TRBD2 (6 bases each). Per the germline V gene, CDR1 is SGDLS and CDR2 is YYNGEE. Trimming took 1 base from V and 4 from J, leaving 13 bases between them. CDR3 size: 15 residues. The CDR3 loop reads CASSVRGGGSDTQYF. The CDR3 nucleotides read TGTGCCAGCAGCGTACGTGGAGGGGGGTCAGATACGCAGTATTTT.

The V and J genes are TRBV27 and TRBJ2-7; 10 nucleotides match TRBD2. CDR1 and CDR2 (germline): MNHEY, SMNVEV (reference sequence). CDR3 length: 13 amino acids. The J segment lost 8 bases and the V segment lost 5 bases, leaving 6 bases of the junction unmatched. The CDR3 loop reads CASSVAGGSKQYF. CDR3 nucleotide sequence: TGTGCCAGCAGTGTAGCGGGAGGCAGCAAGCAGTACTTC.

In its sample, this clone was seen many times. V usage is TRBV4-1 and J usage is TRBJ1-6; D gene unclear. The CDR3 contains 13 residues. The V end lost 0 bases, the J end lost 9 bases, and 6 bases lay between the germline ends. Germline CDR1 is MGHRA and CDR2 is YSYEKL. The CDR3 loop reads CASSQDEGSPLHF. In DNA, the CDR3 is TGCGCCAGCAGCCAAGATGAGGGTTCACCCCTCCACTTT.

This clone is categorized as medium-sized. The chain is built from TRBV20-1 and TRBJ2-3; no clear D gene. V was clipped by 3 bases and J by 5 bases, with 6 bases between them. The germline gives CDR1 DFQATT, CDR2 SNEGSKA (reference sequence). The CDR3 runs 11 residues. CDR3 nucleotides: TGCAGTGCTAGTCACGTAGATACGCAGTATTTT. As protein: CSASHVDTQYF.

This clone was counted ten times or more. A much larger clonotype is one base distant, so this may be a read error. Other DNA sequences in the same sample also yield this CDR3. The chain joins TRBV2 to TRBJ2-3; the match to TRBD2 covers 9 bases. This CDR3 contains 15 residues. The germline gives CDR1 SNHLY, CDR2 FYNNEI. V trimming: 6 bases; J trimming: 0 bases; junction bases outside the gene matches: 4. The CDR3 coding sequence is TGTGCCAGCAGGGGACTAGCCGTAAGCACAGATACGCAGTATTTT. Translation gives CASRGLAVSTDTQYF.

Here the CDR3 reads CASSEVGENIQYF. Here the CDR3 DNA reads TGTGCCAGCAGTGAAGTGGGTGAAAACATTCAGTACTTC. The chain employs TRBV6-1 and TRBJ2-4; D gene uncertain. Trimming took off 1 base at V and 5 bases at J, with 6 bases between the two ends. Germline V gives CDR1 MNHNS, CDR2 SASEGT. The CDR3 has 13 residues.

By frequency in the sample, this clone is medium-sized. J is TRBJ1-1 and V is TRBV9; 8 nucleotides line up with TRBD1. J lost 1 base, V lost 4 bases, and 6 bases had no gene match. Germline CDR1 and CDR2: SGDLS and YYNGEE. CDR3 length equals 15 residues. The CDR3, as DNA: TGTGCCAGCAGCTCAATGACAGGGGCGAACACTGAAGCTTTCTTT. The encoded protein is CASSSMTGANTEAFF.

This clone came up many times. The chain's CDR3 is CSAKRGADTQYF. For the CDR3, the DNA is TGCAGTGCTAAACGAGGGGCTGATACGCAGTATTTT. The gene calls are TRBV20-1 and TRBJ2-3; D possibly uses TRBD1 or TRBD2 (5 bases each). Germline V gene sequence: CDR1 DFQATT, CDR2 SNEGSKA (reference sequence). This CDR3 has 12 residues. V was cut by 4 bases and J by 6 bases, with 11 bases left in between.

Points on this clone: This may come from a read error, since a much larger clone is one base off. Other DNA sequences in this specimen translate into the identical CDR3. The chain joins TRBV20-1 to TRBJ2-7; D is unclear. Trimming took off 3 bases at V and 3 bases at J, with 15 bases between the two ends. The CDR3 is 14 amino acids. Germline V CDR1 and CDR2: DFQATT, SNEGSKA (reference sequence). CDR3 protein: CSASGAREHYEQYF. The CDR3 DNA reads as TGCAGTGCTAGTGGTGCCCGAGAGCACTACGAGCAGTACTTC.

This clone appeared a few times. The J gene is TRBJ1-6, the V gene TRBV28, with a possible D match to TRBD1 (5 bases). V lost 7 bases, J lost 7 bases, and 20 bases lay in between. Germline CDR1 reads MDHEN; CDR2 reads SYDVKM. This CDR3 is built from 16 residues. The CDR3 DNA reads TGTGCCAGCACCTTTCAGCAGGGCGTGGGGAATTCACCCCTCCACTTT. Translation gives CASTFQQGVGNSPLHF.

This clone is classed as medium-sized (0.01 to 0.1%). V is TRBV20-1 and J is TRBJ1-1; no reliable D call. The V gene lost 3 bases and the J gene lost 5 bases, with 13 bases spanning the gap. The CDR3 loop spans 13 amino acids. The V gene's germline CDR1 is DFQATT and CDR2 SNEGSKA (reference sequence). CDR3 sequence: CSASGGSRTEAFF. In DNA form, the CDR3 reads TGCAGTGCTAGCGGAGGGAGTCGGACTGAAGCTTTCTTT.

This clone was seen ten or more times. The DNA of the CDR3 is TGTGCCAGCAGTGCCTTGCGGGGCTACACCTTC. This encodes CASSALRGYTF. The V gene is TRBV28, the J gene TRBJ1-2; D gene ambiguous. The CDR3 runs to 11 residues. V dropped 5 bases and J dropped 8 bases, with 9 bases sitting between them. Germline CDR1 and CDR2: MDHEN and SYDVKM.

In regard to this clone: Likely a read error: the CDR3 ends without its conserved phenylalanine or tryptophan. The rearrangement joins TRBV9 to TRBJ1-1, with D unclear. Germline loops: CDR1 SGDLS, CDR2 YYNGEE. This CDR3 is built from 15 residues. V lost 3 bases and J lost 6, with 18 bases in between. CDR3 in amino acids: CASSAGKESYSEAFL. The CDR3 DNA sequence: TGTGCCAGCAGCGCTGGAAAGGAATCTTATTCTGAAGCTTTCCTT.

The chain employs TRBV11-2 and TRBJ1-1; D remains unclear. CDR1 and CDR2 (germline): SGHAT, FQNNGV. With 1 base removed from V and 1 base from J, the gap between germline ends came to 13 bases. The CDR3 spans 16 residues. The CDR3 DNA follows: TGTGCCAGCAGCTTAGTCGGTGTAGGACGGAACACTGAAGCTTTCTTT. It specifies CASSLVGVGRNTEAFF.

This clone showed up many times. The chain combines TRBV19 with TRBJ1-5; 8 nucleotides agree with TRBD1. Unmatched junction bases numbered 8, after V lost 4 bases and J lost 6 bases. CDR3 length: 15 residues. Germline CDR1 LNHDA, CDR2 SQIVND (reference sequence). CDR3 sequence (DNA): TGTGCCAGTAGTACACAGGGGGGCGCGGGTCAGCCCCAGCATTTT. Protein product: CASSTQGGAGQPQHF. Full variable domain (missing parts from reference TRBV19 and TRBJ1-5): DGGITQSPKYLFRKEGQNVTLSCEQNLNHDAMYWYRQDPGQGLRLIYYSQIVNDFQKGDIAEGYSVSREKKESFPLTVTSAQKNPTAFYLCASSTQGGAGQPQHFGDGTRLSIL.

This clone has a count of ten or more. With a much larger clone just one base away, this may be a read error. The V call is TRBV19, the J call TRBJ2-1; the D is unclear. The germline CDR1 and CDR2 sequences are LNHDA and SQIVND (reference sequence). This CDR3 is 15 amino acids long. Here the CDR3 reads CASSILRVAYNGQFF. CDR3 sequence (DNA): TGTGCCAGTAGTATCCTTAGGGTGGCCTACAATGGGCAGTTCTTC.

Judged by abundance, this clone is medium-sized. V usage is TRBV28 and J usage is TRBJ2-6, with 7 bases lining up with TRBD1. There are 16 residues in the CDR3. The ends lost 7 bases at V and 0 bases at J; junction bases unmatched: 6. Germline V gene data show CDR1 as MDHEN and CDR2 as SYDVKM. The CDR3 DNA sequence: TGTGCCAGCAATCGGGACAGCTCCTCTGGGGCCAACGTCCTGACTTTC. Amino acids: CASNRDSSSGANVLTF.

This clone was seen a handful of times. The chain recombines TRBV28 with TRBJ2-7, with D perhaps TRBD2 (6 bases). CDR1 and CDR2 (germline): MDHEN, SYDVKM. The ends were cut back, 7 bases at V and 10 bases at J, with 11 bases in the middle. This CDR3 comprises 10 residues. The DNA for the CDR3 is TGTGCCAGCAACCAGGGACTCCAGTACTTC. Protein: CASNQGLQYF.

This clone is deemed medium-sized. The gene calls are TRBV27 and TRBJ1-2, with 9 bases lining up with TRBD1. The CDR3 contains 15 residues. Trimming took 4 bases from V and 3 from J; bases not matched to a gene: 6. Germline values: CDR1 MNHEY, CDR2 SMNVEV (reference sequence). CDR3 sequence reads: CASSSGQGSHYGYTF. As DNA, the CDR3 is TGTGCCAGCAGTTCAGGACAGGGGAGTCACTATGGCTACACCTTC.

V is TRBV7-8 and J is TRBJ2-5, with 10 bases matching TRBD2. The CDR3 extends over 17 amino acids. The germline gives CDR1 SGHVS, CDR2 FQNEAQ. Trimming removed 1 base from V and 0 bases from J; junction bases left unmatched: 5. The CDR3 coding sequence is TGTGCCAGCAGCTTAGGGCTAGCGGGGGTTCACCAAGAGACCCAGTACTTC. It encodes CASSLGLAGVHQETQYF.

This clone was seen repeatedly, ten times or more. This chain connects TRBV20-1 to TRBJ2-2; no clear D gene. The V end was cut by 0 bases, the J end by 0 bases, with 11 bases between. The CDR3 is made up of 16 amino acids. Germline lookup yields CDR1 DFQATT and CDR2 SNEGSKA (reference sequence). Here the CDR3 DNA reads TGCAGTGCTAGAGACCCCGCGTTACCGAACACCGGGGAGCTGTTTTTT. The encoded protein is CSARDPALPNTGELFF.

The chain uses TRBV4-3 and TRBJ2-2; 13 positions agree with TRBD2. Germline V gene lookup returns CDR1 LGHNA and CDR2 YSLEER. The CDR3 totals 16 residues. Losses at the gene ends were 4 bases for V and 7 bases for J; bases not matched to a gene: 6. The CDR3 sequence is CASSLSGTSGVGELFF. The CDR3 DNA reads TGCGCCAGCAGCCTCTCCGGGACTAGCGGGGTCGGGGAGCTGTTTTTT.

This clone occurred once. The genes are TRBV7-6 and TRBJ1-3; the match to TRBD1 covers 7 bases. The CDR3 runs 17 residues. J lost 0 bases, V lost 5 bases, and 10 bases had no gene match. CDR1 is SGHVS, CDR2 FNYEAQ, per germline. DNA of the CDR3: TGTGCCAGCAGCCCGGGACAGTACCCTGTCTCTGGAAACACCATATATTTT. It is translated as CASSPGQYPVSGNTIYF.